The entry that follows covers one T cell receptor (beta chain) sequence. These data belong to a study of blood T cell repertoires in COVID-19. At the level of the study: Samples representing acute and convalescent COVID-19 were sourced from the United States, Italy and Spain.

Per the authors' pipeline: Reference gene primers were amplified, and this amplification served to estimate nucleated cell counts. Repertoires were generated with immunoSEQ multiplex PCR, while TCRdb's copy carries only in-frame clones and drops some. V, J and clone size derive from that table, while D and trimming were established from the DNA sequence. The sample lists a few hundred thousand clones, around 85% occurring once. Recovery meant two consecutive negative NP/OP PCR tests, professional clearance, or resolved symptoms. Per germline, CDR1 MNHEY and CDR2 SMNVEV (reference sequence). Trimming removed 7 bases from V and 4 bases from J, with 19 bases in between. The CDR3 covers 15 residues.

The source is a woman in her twenties or thirties who had recovered from COVID-19. The specimen sequenced was PBMCs or T cells enriched from blood (not recorded which). The V call is TRBV27, the J call TRBJ2-5; perhaps TRBD2 as D (7 bases). This CDR3 reads CASNSWGGAGETQYF. CDR3 coding DNA: TGTGCCAGCAACAGTTGGGGGGGCGCGGGAGAGACCCAGTACTTC.